The present T cell receptor beta chain was sequenced within a study of blood T cell repertoires in COVID-19. Study-wide background: PBMCs, B-cell-depleted T cells, or T cells provided the cDNA or gDNA that made up the material.

Looked up from germline, CDR1 is MNHEY and CDR2 is SMNVEV (reference sequence). The V and J ends lost 2 bases and 1 base, in that order; junction bases with no gene match: 7. The CDR3 is made up of 16 amino acids. Here immunoSEQ multiplex PCR was the method, and the copy in TCRdb shows in-frame clones only, minus some. The sample records around 300,000 clones, about 88% being singletons. Cohort placement rested on clinical history that participants reported themselves. The chain has TRBV27 and TRBJ1-1, with 7 nucleotides matching TRBD1. Sequenced input: PBMCs or T cells enriched from blood (not recorded which). This TCR was recovered from a woman between 50 and 59 years old who had recovered from COVID-19. This chain's CDR3 is CASSLQTGSRNTEAFF. CDR3 bases: TGTGCCAGCAGTTTACAGACAGGGAGCAGGAACACTGAAGCTTTCTTT.